These 17 T cell receptor beta chains originate from one sample sequenced in a study of neoadjuvant anti-PD-1 for oral cavity cancer. Time point of the sample: after neoadjuvant nivolumab, at surgical resection. Clones were read by immunoSEQ multiplex PCR, and TCRdb kept only the in-frame ones, dropping some. The sample lists 7,500 to 8,000 clones, approximately 70% occurring once. Sequencing used PBMCs, obtained after nivolumab (anti-PD-1) treatment. These receptors came from a person aged 40-85 years with oral cavity squamous cell carcinoma.

CDR3: CASSPTSTGGWTDTQYF. The CDR3 bases are TGTGCCAGCAGCCCGACTAGCACGGGAGGGTGGACAGATACGCAGTATTTT. This sequence joins TRBV9 and TRBJ2-3, with 8 bases lining up with TRBD2. Germline trimming cut 4 bases from V and 3 bases from J; bases unmatched to any gene: 13. The CDR3 spans 17 residues. Germline CDR1 SGDLS, CDR2 YYNGEE. Looking up the rest from reference TRBV9 and TRBJ2-3 gives the full variable domain: DSGVTQTPKHLITATGQRVTLRCSPRSGDLSVYWYQQSLDQGLQFLIQYYNGEERAKGNILERFSAQQFPDLHSELNLSSLELGDSALYFCASSPTSTGGWTDTQYFGPGTRLTVL.

The CDR3 region has the DNA TGTGCCAGCTCCACCCTCGATAGATTTAAAACTACCTACGAGCAGTACTTC. Protein product: CASSTLDRFKTTYEQYF. The J gene is TRBJ2-7, the V gene TRBV5-8, with D hard to call. CDR3 length equals 17 residues. Germline CDR1 reads SGHTS; CDR2 reads YDEGEE. V gave up 7 bases and J gave up 2 bases, with 25 bases separating them.

The chain carries TRBV5-1 and TRBJ1-1, with D perhaps matching TRBD1 (5 bases). The CDR3 is 15 amino acids. The germline CDR1 and CDR2 sequences are SGHRS and YFSETQ. V was shortened by 1 base and J by 3 bases, with 13 bases between the two germline ends. The CDR3 loop is CASSLFGGKDTEAFF. CDR3 nucleotide sequence: TGCGCCAGCAGCTTGTTTGGGGGGAAGGACACTGAAGCTTTCTTT.

This chain joins TRBV29-1 and TRBJ1-4; D may be TRBD1 (5 bases). Germline V gives CDR1 SQVTM, CDR2 ANQGSEA. The length of the CDR3 is 14 residues. V was clipped by 2 bases and J by 3 bases, with 10 bases between them. For the CDR3, the DNA is TGCAGCGTTGAAATCAGGGAGGCTAATGAAAAACTGTTTTTT. It encodes CSVEIREANEKLFF. The full variable domain, completed using reference TRBV29-1 and TRBJ1-4, is SAVISQKPSRDICQRGTSLTIQCQVDSQVTMMFWYRQQPGQSLTLIATANQGSEATYESGFVIDKFPISRPNLTFSTLTVSNMSPEDSSIYLCSVEIREANEKLFFGSGTQLSVL.

The chain joins TRBV14 to TRBJ1-2, with no clear D. This CDR3 region has 13 residues. Between the trimmed V and J ends, which lost 1 base and 4 bases, there was a span of 7 bases. CDR1 and CDR2 from the germline V gene are SGHDN and FVKESK. CDR3 region: CASSQVQSYGYTF. The CDR3 nucleotides are TGTGCCAGCAGCCAAGTACAGTCCTATGGCTACACCTTC. The complete variable domain, with remaining parts taken from reference TRBV14 and TRBJ1-2, reads EAGVTQFPSHSVIEKGQTVTLRCDPISGHDNLYWYRRVMGKEIKFLLHFVKESKQDESGMPNNRFLAERTGGTYSTLKVQPAELEDSGVYFCASSQVQSYGYTFGSGTRLTVV.

This chain links TRBV5-4 with TRBJ1-6; TRBD1 agrees at 8 bases. The CDR3 is made up of 14 amino acids. J lost 9 bases, V lost 3 bases, and 5 bases had no gene match. Germline V gives CDR1 SGHNT, CDR2 YYREEE (reference sequence). CDR3 nucleotides: TGTGCCAGCAGCTCCCGGACAGGGAGTTCACCCCTCCACTTT. Its protein is CASSSRTGSSPLHF.

This clone was seen only a few times. The chain carries TRBV27 and TRBJ1-2; D gene unclear. V lost 5 bases, J lost 4 bases, and 8 bases lay in between. From germline, CDR1 is MNHEY and CDR2 SMNVEV (reference sequence). The CDR3 length is 12 residues. CDR3 protein: CASSKMGYGYTF. For the CDR3, the DNA is TGTGCCAGCAGTAAGATGGGCTATGGCTACACCTTC.

The V gene is TRBV6-4, the J gene TRBJ2-1, with D possibly being TRBD1 (5 bases). This CDR3 contains 13 residues. CDR1 and CDR2 from the germline V gene are MRHNA and SNTAGT. V shed 0 bases and J shed 5 bases, with 5 bases lying between them. The CDR3 sequence: CASSDSDNNEQFF. The CDR3 nucleotides are TGTGCCAGCAGTGACTCGGACAACAATGAGCAGTTCTTC.

This clone appeared a single time. This chain uses TRBV6-8 with TRBJ1-1; 7 nucleotides match TRBD1. Germline V lookup: CDR1 MNHGY, CDR2 SAAAGT. The CDR3 spans 16 residues. Germline trimming cut 0 bases from V and 0 bases from J; bases unmatched to any gene: 4. The CDR3 sequence: CASSYSKDRLNTEAFF. CDR3 nucleotide sequence: TGTGCCAGCAGTTACTCCAAGGACAGGTTGAACACTGAAGCTTTCTTT.

This clone was recorded a few times. The limits of the CDR3 on the DNA are not certain, so only TCRdb's listed CDR3 is given. V is TRBV28 and J is TRBJ1-2; TRBD1 is taken as the D call from the table, unchecked against the DNA. CDR1 is MDHEN, CDR2 SYDVKM, per germline. The CDR3 region is 17 residues in length, termini included. The CDR3 reads CASSSSGQVDLGYGYTF.

This clone was seen just once. The chain has TRBV6-5 and TRBJ1-6, with D perhaps TRBD1 (5 bases). The germline gives CDR1 MNHEY, CDR2 SVGAGI. Between the trimmed V and J ends, which lost 4 bases and 1 base, there was a span of 11 bases. The CDR3 length is 16 residues. CDR3 coding DNA: TGTGCCAGCAGTTCCCCGGGGGTTTCCTATAATTCACCCCTCCACTTT. Translated: CASSSPGVSYNSPLHF.

V and J are TRBV30 and TRBJ1-2, with 11 positions matching TRBD1. CDR3 length: 17 amino acids. Germline V gene lookup returns CDR1 GTSNPN and CDR2 SVGIG (reference sequence). Unmatched junction bases numbered 6, after V lost 0 bases and J lost 0 bases. CDR3 DNA: TGTGCCTGGAGTGTAAGGGACAGGGGGATATCTAACTATGGCTACACCTTC. Protein sequence: CAWSVRDRGISNYGYTF. The variable domain in full, with the rest retrieved from reference TRBV30 and TRBJ1-2, is SQTIHQWPATLVQPVGSPLSLECTVEGTSNPNLYWYRQAAGRGLQLLFYSVGIGQISSEVPQNLSASRPQDRQFILSSKKLLLSDSGFYLCAWSVRDRGISNYGYTFGSGTRLTVV.

The chain combines TRBV7-9 with TRBJ2-5, with 10 bases matching TRBD1. The CDR3 consists of 15 residues. J was trimmed by 5 bases and V by 2 bases; bases with no gene match: 5. Looked up from germline, CDR1 is SEHNR and CDR2 is FQNEAQ (reference sequence). The CDR3 DNA sequence: TGTGCCAGCAGCTTAAGACAGGGGGCCAGGGAGACCCAGTACTTC. This codes for CASSLRQGARETQYF.

The rearrangement links TRBV27 to TRBJ2-1, with D perhaps TRBD1 or TRBD2 (6 bases each). Germline V gene data show CDR1 as MNHEY and CDR2 as SMNVEV (reference sequence). The V and J ends lost 6 bases and 2 bases respectively, with 11 bases between them. CDR3 size: 14 residues. CDR3 in amino acids: CASSPGGTYNEQFF. The CDR3 nucleotides read TGTGCCAGCAGCCCCGGGGGCACCTACAATGAGCAGTTCTTC.

The chain is built from TRBV20-1 and TRBJ1-4; unclear D gene. The CDR3 loop spans 11 amino acids. Germline CDR1 DFQATT, CDR2 SNEGSKA (reference sequence). The germline V and J ends were trimmed by 0 bases and 13 bases, with 9 bases remaining between them. CDR3 in DNA: TGCAGTGCTAGAGATTCAGGTCGACTGTTTTTT. Residues: CSARDSGRLFF.

This clone was recorded a few times. The V call is TRBV5-5, the J call TRBJ2-2, with unresolved D. Germline lookup yields CDR1 SGHKS and CDR2 YYEKEE (reference sequence). V lost 4 bases, J lost 6 bases, and 7 bases lay in between. The CDR3 is 12 amino acids. The CDR3 DNA sequence: TGTGCCAGCAGCCCACAGCCCGGGGAGCTGTTTTTT. The encoded protein is CASSPQPGELFF.

This clone has only a few counts. This chain links TRBV9 with TRBJ2-5; either TRBD1 or TRBD2 may supply D (5 bases each). Trimming stripped 0 bases from V and 5 bases from J, with 14 bases between. The length of the CDR3 is 15 residues. Germline V gives CDR1 SGDLS, CDR2 YYNGEE. CDR3 DNA sequence: TGTGCCAGCAGCGTAGACCCGCTGGGGACGGAGACCCAGTACTTC. This gives the protein CASSVDPLGTETQYF.